The clone carrying this T cell receptor beta chain was found many times. Its cognate antigen is unknown. The V gene's germline CDR1 is LGHDT and CDR2 YNNKEL (reference sequence). CDR3 length: 15 residues. V was pared by 1 base and J by 7 bases, with 16 bases between. At least 3 on the Clinical Activity Score was recorded for ophthalmopathy patients, who also had NOSPECS grade at least 4 and duration under 3 months. These data are taken from a study of T cells in Graves' hyperthyroidism and ophthalmopathy. Study-wide points: A model of 13 V-J features distinguished ophthalmopathy from stable hyperthyroidism. Onset of ophthalmopathy came a median around 7.1 months after the model predicted it. Expanded thyroid clonotypes (above 0.001) were mostly also found in blood.

Amplified TCR beta CDR3 regions came from RNA transcripts. First-round RT-PCR with HTBI primers amplified the TCR CDR3 region. TCRdb reprocessed the multiplex PCR reads with MiXCR, giving one entry per CDR3 protein. Of approximately 300,000 distinct CDR3 sequences in the sample, about 19% are singletons; the top ten hold just under 40%. The TCR comes from a man aged 50-59 years with Graves' ophthalmopathy. The specimen was blood. The chain uses TRBV3-1 and TRBJ1-2; the D gene is possibly TRBD1 (5 bases). The CDR3 DNA follows: TGTGCCAGCAGCCAAGCCGAGGGGTTGGAGCGTGGCTACACCTTC. Its protein product is CASSQAEGLERGYTF.